This is a list of T cell receptor beta chains from one sample in a study of early T cells in non-severe SARS-CoV-2 infection. TCRdb called the 5' RACE reads again in MiXCR, with one record for every CDR3 protein. The sample lists tens of thousands of distinct CDR3 sequences; about 5% were seen once. The sequenced sample was whole blood. The receptors stem from an adult who was a healthcare worker with PCR-confirmed SARS-CoV-2 infection or an uninfected control (not recorded which). Each CDR3 is given with its conserved first and last residue. The D gene is left open where the match is weak. Not all rows give a size; the values are once, few, many and, for expanded clones, a class.

d_call: .; clone_size: few; j_call: TRBJ2-1; v_call: TRBV18; cdr3_aa: CASSPGLSSYNEQFF; cdr3_nt: TGTGCCAGCTCACCAGGGCTAAGCTCCTACAATGAGCAGTTCTTC
d_call: .; clone_size: many; j_call: TRBJ2-5; v_call: TRBV2; cdr3_aa: CASSEALYQETQYF; cdr3_nt: TGTGCCAGCAGTGAAGCGCTCTACCAAGAGACCCAGTACTTC
d_call: .; clone_size: many; j_call: TRBJ1-1; v_call: TRBV7-9; cdr3_aa: CASSLGRSMNTEAFF; cdr3_nt: TGTGCCAGCAGCTTAGGTAGGTCGATGAACACTGAAGCTTTCTTT
d_call: .; clone_size: many; j_call: TRBJ2-2; v_call: TRBV12-3/TRBV12-4; cdr3_aa: CASSQRRGHTGELFF; cdr3_nt: TGTGCCAGCAGCCAGCGGAGGGGGCACACCGGGGAGCTGTTTTTT
d_call: .; clone_size: many; j_call: TRBJ1-1; v_call: TRBV7-3; cdr3_aa: CASSLMVNTEAFF; cdr3_nt: TGTGCCAGCAGCTTAATGGTGAACACTGAAGCTTTCTTT
d_call: TRBD1; clone_size: many; j_call: TRBJ1-6; v_call: TRBV15; cdr3_aa: CATSRPPGQGYSSYNSPLHF; cdr3_nt: TGTGCCACCAGCAGACCCCCCGGACAGGGCTATAGCTCCTATAATTCACCCCTCCACTTT
d_call: .; clone_size: .; j_call: TRBJ1-1; v_call: TRBV3-1; cdr3_aa: CASSSDGGEAFF; cdr3_nt: TGTGCCAGCAGCTCAGACGGGGGTGAAGCTTTCTTT
d_call: .; clone_size: many; j_call: TRBJ2-3; v_call: TRBV4-2; cdr3_aa: CASSRTAGDTQYF; cdr3_nt: TGTGCCAGCAGCCGAACGGCGGGGGATACGCAGTATTTT
d_call: .; clone_size: few; j_call: TRBJ2-3; v_call: TRBV19; cdr3_aa: CASSMWQGSDTQYF; cdr3_nt: TGTGCCAGTAGTATGTGGCAGGGGTCAGATACGCAGTATTTT
d_call: .; clone_size: many; j_call: TRBJ2-5; v_call: TRBV11-2; cdr3_aa: CASSLVNSQETQYF; cdr3_nt: TGTGCCAGCAGCTTAGTTAACAGCCAAGAGACCCAGTACTTC
d_call: .; clone_size: many; j_call: TRBJ2-2; v_call: TRBV11-3; cdr3_aa: CASSLGGGLNTGELFF; cdr3_nt: TGTGCCAGCAGCTTAGGCGGGGGCTTGAACACCGGGGAGCTGTTTTTT
d_call: TRBD2; clone_size: .; j_call: TRBJ2-3; v_call: TRBV5-8; cdr3_aa: CASSFGTIPSRDTQYF; cdr3_nt: TGTGCCAGCAGCTTCGGGACTATCCCCAGCAGAGATACGCAGTATTTT
d_call: TRBD2; clone_size: many; j_call: TRBJ2-7; v_call: TRBV20-1; cdr3_aa: CSASSSGAHEQYF; cdr3_nt: TGCAGTGCTAGTTCAAGCGGGGCCCACGAGCAGTACTTC
d_call: TRBD2; clone_size: many; j_call: TRBJ2-1; v_call: TRBV29-1; cdr3_aa: CSVGTGGTYNEQFF; cdr3_nt: TGCAGCGTTGGGACGGGGGGGACCTACAATGAGCAGTTCTTC
d_call: TRBD2; clone_size: .; j_call: TRBJ2-7; v_call: TRBV6-1; cdr3_aa: CASSGTSGGSYEQYF; cdr3_nt: TGTGCCAGCAGTGGGACTAGCGGGGGTTCCTACGAGCAGTACTTC
d_call: .; clone_size: many; j_call: TRBJ1-1; v_call: TRBV19; cdr3_aa: CASSSGTEAFF; cdr3_nt: TGTGCCAGTAGTTCCGGGACAGAAGCTTTCTTT
d_call: .; clone_size: many; j_call: TRBJ1-3; v_call: TRBV12-3/TRBV12-4; cdr3_aa: CASNLPTRGNTIYF; cdr3_nt: TGTGCCAGCAACCTACCAACGCGCGGAAACACCATATATTTT
d_call: .; clone_size: many; j_call: TRBJ1-1; v_call: TRBV5-1; cdr3_aa: CASSFPDSTEAFF; cdr3_nt: TGCGCCAGCAGCTTCCCGGACAGCACTGAAGCTTTCTTT
d_call: TRBD2; clone_size: many; j_call: TRBJ2-3; v_call: TRBV20-1; cdr3_aa: CSALPGGADTQYF; cdr3_nt: TGCAGTGCGCTCCCCGGGGGGGCAGATACGCAGTATTTT
d_call: TRBD2; clone_size: many; j_call: TRBJ2-3; v_call: TRBV27; cdr3_aa: CASSGLAVGAQYF; cdr3_nt: TGTGCCAGCTCCGGACTAGCGGTTGGGGCGCAGTATTTT
d_call: .; clone_size: many; j_call: TRBJ2-6; v_call: TRBV27; cdr3_aa: CASSLGSPYSGANVLTF; cdr3_nt: TGTGCCAGCAGTTTAGGCAGCCCCTACTCTGGGGCCAACGTCCTGACTTTC
d_call: .; clone_size: .; j_call: TRBJ1-1; v_call: TRBV27; cdr3_aa: CASYGLTGRAFF; cdr3_nt: TGTGCCAGCTACGGACTTACGGGCAGGGCTTTCTTT
d_call: .; clone_size: few; j_call: TRBJ2-1; v_call: TRBV5-1; cdr3_aa: CASSLDLGEQFF; cdr3_nt: TGCGCCAGCAGCTTGGATCTTGGCGAGCAGTTCTTC
d_call: .; clone_size: many; j_call: TRBJ1-3; v_call: TRBV7-6; cdr3_aa: CASSLEAYAAGNTIYF; cdr3_nt: TGTGCCAGCAGCTTAGAAGCTTATGCGGCGGGAAACACCATATATTTT
d_call: TRBD2; clone_size: many; j_call: TRBJ2-7; v_call: TRBV4-2; cdr3_aa: CASSQSGGRYEQYF; cdr3_nt: TGTGCCAGCAGCCAAAGCGGGGGACGGTACGAGCAGTACTTC
d_call: .; clone_size: many; j_call: TRBJ1-6; v_call: TRBV3-1; cdr3_aa: CASSQESRPNSPLHF; cdr3_nt: TGTGCCAGCAGCCAAGAATCGCGGCCAAATTCACCCCTCCACTTT
d_call: TRBD2; clone_size: few; j_call: TRBJ2-1; v_call: TRBV12-3/TRBV12-4; cdr3_aa: CASWEGSSYNEQFF; cdr3_nt: TGTGCCAGCTGGGAGGGCTCCTCCTACAATGAGCAGTTCTTC
d_call: .; clone_size: .; j_call: TRBJ2-1; v_call: TRBV12-3/TRBV12-4; cdr3_aa: CASTQGAQGKEQFF; cdr3_nt: TGTGCCAGCACTCAAGGGGCCCAAGGTAAAGAGCAGTTCTTC
d_call: .; clone_size: few; j_call: TRBJ2-5; v_call: TRBV15; cdr3_aa: CATAQVNQETQYF; cdr3_nt: TGTGCCACAGCCCAGGTTAATCAAGAGACCCAGTACTTC
d_call: TRBD1; clone_size: .; j_call: TRBJ1-6; v_call: TRBV4-2; cdr3_aa: CASSEKQGNNSPLHF; cdr3_nt: TGTGCCAGCAGCGAAAAACAGGGGAACAATTCACCCCTCCACTTT
d_call: TRBD1; clone_size: many; j_call: TRBJ1-5; v_call: TRBV30; cdr3_aa: CAWSSGGQPQHF; cdr3_nt: TGTGCCTGGAGTTCAGGGGGTCAGCCCCAGCATTTT
d_call: .; clone_size: .; j_call: TRBJ2-3; v_call: TRBV9; cdr3_aa: CASSVDPSTDTQYF; cdr3_nt: TGTGCCAGCAGCGTAGATCCCAGCACAGATACGCAGTATTTT
d_call: .; clone_size: few; j_call: TRBJ2-3; v_call: TRBV2; cdr3_aa: CARSPGHSTDTQYF; cdr3_nt: TGTGCCAGGTCCCCAGGGCACAGCACAGATACGCAGTATTTT
d_call: .; clone_size: many; j_call: TRBJ2-7; v_call: TRBV12-3/TRBV12-4; cdr3_aa: CASSFPGQGLWEQYF; cdr3_nt: TGTGCCAGCAGTTTCCCCGGGCAGGGGCTATGGGAGCAGTACTTC
d_call: .; clone_size: once; j_call: TRBJ2-3; v_call: TRBV5-1; cdr3_aa: CASSLGQGSTDTQYF; cdr3_nt: TGCGCCAGCAGCTTGGGGCAGGGGAGCACAGATACGCAGTATTTT
d_call: .; clone_size: many; j_call: TRBJ2-3; v_call: TRBV2; cdr3_aa: CASGRGDLTDTQYF; cdr3_nt: TGTGCCAGCGGACGGGGCGACCTCACAGATACGCAGTATTTT
d_call: .; clone_size: many; j_call: TRBJ2-1; v_call: TRBV20-1; cdr3_aa: CSASEGRGFHEQFF; cdr3_nt: TGCAGTGCTAGCGAGGGAAGGGGCTTCCATGAGCAGTTCTTC
d_call: TRBD1; clone_size: many; j_call: TRBJ1-1; v_call: TRBV27; cdr3_aa: CASSLSTGGSTEAFF; cdr3_nt: TGTGCCAGCAGTTTAAGTACAGGGGGTAGCACTGAAGCTTTCTTT
d_call: .; clone_size: many; j_call: TRBJ1-5; v_call: TRBV6-6; cdr3_aa: CASSAGNQPQHF; cdr3_nt: TGTGCCAGCAGTGCAGGTAATCAGCCCCAGCATTTT
d_call: .; clone_size: many; j_call: TRBJ2-5; v_call: TRBV3-1; cdr3_aa: CASSQGRGARQETQYF; cdr3_nt: TGTGCCAGCAGCCAAGGTCGTGGGGCCCGCCAAGAGACCCAGTACTTC
d_call: .; clone_size: many; j_call: TRBJ2-3; v_call: TRBV30; cdr3_aa: CAWSVFVDWADTQYF; cdr3_nt: TGTGCCTGGAGTGTATTTGTCGATTGGGCAGATACGCAGTATTTT
d_call: .; clone_size: once; j_call: TRBJ1-4; v_call: TRBV5-5; cdr3_aa: CASSLGTRGANEKLFF; cdr3_nt: TGTGCCAGCAGCTTAGGAACTAGAGGAGCTAATGAAAAACTGTTTTTT
d_call: .; clone_size: .; j_call: TRBJ1-1; v_call: TRBV3-1; cdr3_aa: CASSQVSSTEAFF; cdr3_nt: TGTGCCAGCAGCCAAGTCAGTTCCACTGAAGCTTTCTTT
d_call: .; clone_size: many; j_call: TRBJ1-1; v_call: TRBV29-1; cdr3_aa: CSGGGENTEAFF; cdr3_nt: TGCAGCGGTGGGGGGGAGAACACTGAAGCTTTCTTT
d_call: .; clone_size: .; j_call: TRBJ2-3; v_call: TRBV29-1; cdr3_aa: CSAIPSTDTQYF; cdr3_nt: TGCAGCGCCATCCCTAGCACAGATACGCAGTATTTT
d_call: .; clone_size: many; j_call: TRBJ2-1; v_call: TRBV11-2; cdr3_aa: CASSLADAGSNF; cdr3_nt: TGTGCCAGCAGCTTAGCTGACGCGGGCTCTAACTTC
d_call: .; clone_size: many; j_call: TRBJ1-2; v_call: TRBV10-3; cdr3_aa: CAISEYSLPRNYGYTF; cdr3_nt: TGTGCCATCAGTGAATACAGTCTACCCCGAAACTATGGCTACACCTTC
d_call: .; clone_size: many; j_call: TRBJ1-4; v_call: TRBV12-3/TRBV12-4; cdr3_aa: CASSRTGGLLGEKLFF; cdr3_nt: TGTGCCAGCAGCCGGACTGGGGGGCTGCTCGGTGAAAAACTGTTTTTT
d_call: .; clone_size: many; j_call: TRBJ1-2; v_call: TRBV11-3; cdr3_aa: CASSITGGYTF; cdr3_nt: TGTGCCAGCAGCATTACAGGAGGCTACACCTTC
d_call: .; clone_size: many; j_call: TRBJ2-1; v_call: TRBV12-3/TRBV12-4; cdr3_aa: CASSLVRGVSSYNEQFF; cdr3_nt: TGTGCCAGCAGTTTAGTGAGGGGCGTTAGCTCCTACAATGAGCAGTTCTTC
d_call: .; clone_size: many; j_call: TRBJ1-2; v_call: TRBV6-5; cdr3_aa: CASSSYRVSYGYTF; cdr3_nt: TGTGCCAGCAGTTCTTACAGGGTCTCCTATGGCTACACCTTC
d_call: .; clone_size: few; j_call: TRBJ2-7; v_call: TRBV14; cdr3_aa: CASSQGSRYEQYF; cdr3_nt: TGTGCCAGCAGCCAGGGGAGCCGCTACGAGCAGTACTTC
d_call: TRBD2; clone_size: many; j_call: TRBJ2-6; v_call: TRBV20-1; cdr3_aa: CSASTGGPGANVLTF; cdr3_nt: TGCAGTGCTAGCACGGGGGGGCCTGGGGCCAACGTCCTGACTTTC
d_call: TRBD1; clone_size: .; j_call: TRBJ2-2; v_call: TRBV7-9; cdr3_aa: CASSLGPGTGNTGELFF; cdr3_nt: TGTGCCAGCAGCTTAGGCCCCGGGACAGGGAACACCGGGGAGCTGTTTTTT